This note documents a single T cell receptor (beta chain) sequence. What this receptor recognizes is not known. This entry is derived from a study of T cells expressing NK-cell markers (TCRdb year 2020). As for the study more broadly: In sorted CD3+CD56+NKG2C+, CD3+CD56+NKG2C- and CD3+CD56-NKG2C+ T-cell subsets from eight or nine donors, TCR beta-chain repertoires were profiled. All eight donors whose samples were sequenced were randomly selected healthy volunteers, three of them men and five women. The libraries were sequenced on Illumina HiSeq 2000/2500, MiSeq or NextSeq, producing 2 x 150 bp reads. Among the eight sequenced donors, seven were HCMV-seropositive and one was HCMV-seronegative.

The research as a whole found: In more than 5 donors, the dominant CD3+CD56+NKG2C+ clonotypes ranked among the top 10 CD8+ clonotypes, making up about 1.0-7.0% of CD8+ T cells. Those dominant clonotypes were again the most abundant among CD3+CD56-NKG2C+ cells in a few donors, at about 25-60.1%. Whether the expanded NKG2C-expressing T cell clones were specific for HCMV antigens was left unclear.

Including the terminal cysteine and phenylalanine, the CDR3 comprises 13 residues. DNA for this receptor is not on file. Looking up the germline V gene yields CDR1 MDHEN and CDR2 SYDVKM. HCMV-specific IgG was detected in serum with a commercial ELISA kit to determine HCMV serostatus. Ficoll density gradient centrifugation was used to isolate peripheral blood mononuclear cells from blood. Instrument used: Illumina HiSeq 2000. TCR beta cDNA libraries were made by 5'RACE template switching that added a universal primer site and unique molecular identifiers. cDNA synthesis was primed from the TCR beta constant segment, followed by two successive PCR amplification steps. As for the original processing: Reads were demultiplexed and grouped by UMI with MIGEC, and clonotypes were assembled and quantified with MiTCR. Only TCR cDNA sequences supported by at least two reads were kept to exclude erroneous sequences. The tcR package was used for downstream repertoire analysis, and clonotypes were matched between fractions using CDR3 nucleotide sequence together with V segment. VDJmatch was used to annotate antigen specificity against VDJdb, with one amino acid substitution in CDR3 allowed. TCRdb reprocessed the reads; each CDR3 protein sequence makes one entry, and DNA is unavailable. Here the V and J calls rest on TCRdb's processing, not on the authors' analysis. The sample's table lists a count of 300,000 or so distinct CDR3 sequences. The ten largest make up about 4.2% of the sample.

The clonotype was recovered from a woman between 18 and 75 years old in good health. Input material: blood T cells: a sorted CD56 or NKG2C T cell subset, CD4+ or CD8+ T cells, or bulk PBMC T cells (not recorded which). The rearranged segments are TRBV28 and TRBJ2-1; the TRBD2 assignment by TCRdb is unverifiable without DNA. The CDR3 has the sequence CANSGGGYNEQFF. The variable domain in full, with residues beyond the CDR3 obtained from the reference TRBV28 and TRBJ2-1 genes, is DVKVTQSSRYLVKRTGEKVFLECVQDMDHENMFWYRQDPGLGLRLIYFSYDVKMKEKGDIPEGYSVSREKKERFSLILESASTNQTSMYLCANSGGGYNEQFFGPGTRLTVL.